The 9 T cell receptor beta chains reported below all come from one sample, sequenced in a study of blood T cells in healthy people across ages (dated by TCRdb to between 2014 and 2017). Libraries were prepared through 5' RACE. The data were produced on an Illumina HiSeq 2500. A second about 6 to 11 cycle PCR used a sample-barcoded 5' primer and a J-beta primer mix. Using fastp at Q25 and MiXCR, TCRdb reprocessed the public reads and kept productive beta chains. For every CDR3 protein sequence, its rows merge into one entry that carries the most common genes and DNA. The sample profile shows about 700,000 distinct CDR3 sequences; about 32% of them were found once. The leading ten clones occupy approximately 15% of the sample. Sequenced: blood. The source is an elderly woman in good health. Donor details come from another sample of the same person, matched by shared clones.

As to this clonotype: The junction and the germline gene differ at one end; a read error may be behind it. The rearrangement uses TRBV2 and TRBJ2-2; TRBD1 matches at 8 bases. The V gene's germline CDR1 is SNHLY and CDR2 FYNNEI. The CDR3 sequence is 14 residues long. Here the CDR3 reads CASSRGQATGERFF. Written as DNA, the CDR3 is TGTGCCAGCAGTAGGGGACAGGCCACCGGGGAGCGGTTTTTT.

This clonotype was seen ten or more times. The CDR3 loop is CSGRAGGGGNEQFF. The CDR3 coding sequence is TGCAGCGGGAGGGCGGGGGGCGGAGGGAATGAGCAGTTCTTC. The chain employs TRBV29-1 and TRBJ2-1, with 8 bases fitting TRBD2. Germline CDR1 SQVTM, CDR2 ANQGSEA. This CDR3 comprises 14 residues. J lost 7 bases, V lost 7 bases, and 12 bases had no gene match.

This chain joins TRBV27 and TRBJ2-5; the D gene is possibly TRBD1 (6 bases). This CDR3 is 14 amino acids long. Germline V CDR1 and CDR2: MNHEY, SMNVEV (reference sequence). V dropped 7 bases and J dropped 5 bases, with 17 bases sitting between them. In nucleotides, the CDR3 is TGTGCCAGCATGCGAAGGGGGTCAATGGAGACCCAGTACTTC. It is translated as CASMRRGSMETQYF.

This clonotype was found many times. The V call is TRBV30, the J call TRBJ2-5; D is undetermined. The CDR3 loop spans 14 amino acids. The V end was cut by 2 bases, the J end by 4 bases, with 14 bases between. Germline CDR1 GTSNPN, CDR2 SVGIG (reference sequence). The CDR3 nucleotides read TGTGCCTGGAGTCCACCCCCCCGGGCAGAGACCCAGTACTTC. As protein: CAWSPPPRAETQYF.

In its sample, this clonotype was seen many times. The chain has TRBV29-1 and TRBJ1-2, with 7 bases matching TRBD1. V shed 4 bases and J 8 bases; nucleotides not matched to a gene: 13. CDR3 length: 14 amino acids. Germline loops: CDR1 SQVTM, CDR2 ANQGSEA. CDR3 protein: CSVGTGDSNWGYTF. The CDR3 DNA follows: TGCAGCGTTGGGACAGGTGATTCTAACTGGGGCTACACCTTC.

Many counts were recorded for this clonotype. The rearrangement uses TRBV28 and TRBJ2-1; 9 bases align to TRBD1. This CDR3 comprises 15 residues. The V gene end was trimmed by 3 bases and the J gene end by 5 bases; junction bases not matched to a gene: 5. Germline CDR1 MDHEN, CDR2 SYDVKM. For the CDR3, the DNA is TGTGCCAGCAGTTTCTGGGGACAGGGTAACAATGAGCAGTTCTTC. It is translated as CASSFWGQGNNEQFF.

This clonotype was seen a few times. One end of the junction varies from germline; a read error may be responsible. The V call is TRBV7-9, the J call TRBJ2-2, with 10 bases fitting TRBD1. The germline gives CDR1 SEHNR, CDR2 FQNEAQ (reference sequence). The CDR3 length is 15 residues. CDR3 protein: CASSLGQGNPGELFF. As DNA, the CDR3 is TGTGCCAGCAGCTTGGGACAGGGGAACCCCGGGGAGCTGTTTTTT.

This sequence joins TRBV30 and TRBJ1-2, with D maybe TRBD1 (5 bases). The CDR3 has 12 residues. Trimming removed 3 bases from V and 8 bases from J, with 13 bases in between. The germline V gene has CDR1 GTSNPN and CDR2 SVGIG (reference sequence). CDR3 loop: CAWRGDEGGYTF. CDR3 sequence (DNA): TGTGCCTGGAGGGGGGATGAGGGGGGCTACACCTTC.

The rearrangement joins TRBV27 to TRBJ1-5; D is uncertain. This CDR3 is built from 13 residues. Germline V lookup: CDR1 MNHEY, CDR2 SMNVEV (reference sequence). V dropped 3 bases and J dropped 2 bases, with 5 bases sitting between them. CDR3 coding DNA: TGTGCCAGCAGTTTCGGCGGCAATCAGCCCCAGCATTTT. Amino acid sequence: CASSFGGNQPQHF.